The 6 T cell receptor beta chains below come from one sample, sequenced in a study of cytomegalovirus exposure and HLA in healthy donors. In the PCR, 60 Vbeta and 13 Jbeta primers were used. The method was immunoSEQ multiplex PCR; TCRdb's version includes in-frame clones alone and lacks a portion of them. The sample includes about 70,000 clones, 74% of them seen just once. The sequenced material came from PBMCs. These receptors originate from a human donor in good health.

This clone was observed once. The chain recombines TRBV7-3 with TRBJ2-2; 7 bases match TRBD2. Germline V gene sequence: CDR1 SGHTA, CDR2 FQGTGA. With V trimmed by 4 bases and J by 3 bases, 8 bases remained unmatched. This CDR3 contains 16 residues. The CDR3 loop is CASSSPGLGHTGELFF. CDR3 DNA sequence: TGTGCCAGCAGCTCCCCCGGACTAGGGCACACCGGGGAGCTGTTTTTT.

CDR3 amino acids: CASSPGLAPPANSYEQYF. The DNA for the CDR3 is TGTGCCAGTAGCCCGGGACTAGCGCCTCCAGCCAATTCCTACGAGCAGTACTTC. The chain carries TRBV19 and TRBJ2-7; 10 bases map to TRBD2. V shed 6 bases and J 1 base; nucleotides not matched to a gene: 15. This CDR3 has 18 amino acids. Germline V gives CDR1 LNHDA, CDR2 SQIVND (reference sequence).

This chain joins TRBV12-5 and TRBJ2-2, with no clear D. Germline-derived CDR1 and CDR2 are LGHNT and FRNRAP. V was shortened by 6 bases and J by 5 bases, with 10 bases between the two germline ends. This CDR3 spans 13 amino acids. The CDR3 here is CASGQTSTGELFF. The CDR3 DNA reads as TGTGCTAGTGGACAAACCAGTACCGGGGAGCTGTTTTTT.

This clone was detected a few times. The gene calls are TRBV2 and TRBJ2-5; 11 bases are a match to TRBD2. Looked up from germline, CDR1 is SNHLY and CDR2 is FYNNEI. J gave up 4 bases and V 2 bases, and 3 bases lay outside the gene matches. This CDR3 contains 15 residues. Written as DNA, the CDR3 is TGTGCCAGCAGTGAACCCCTAGCGGGAGGAGAGACCCAGTACTTC. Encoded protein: CASSEPLAGGETQYF.

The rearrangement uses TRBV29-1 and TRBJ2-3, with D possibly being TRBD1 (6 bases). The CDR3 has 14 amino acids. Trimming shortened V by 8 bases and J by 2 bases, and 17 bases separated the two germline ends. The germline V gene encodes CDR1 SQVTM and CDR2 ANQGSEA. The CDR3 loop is CSITGTSSTDTQYF. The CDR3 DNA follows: TGCAGCATCACAGGGACCTCCTCCACAGATACGCAGTATTTT.

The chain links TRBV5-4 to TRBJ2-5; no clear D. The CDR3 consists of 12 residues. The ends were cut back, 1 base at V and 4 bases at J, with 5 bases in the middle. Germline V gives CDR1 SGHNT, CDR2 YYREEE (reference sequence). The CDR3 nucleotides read TGTGCCAGCAGCTTGAGCGTAGAGACCCAGTACTTC. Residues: CASSLSVETQYF. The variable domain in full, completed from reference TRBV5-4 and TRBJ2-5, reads ETGVTQSPTHLIKTRGQQVTLRCSSQSGHNTVSWYQQALGQGPQFIFQYYREEENGRGNFPPRFSGLQFPNYSSELNVNALELDDSALYLCASSLSVETQYFGPGTRLLVL.